Shown below are 18 T cell receptor beta chains from a single sample sequenced in a study of PD-1 blockade in mismatch repair-deficient tumors. Profiled with immunoSEQ multiplex PCR; TCRdb holds only in-frame clones, not every one. The sample includes 130,000 or so clones, approximately 86% of them seen just once. The sequences come from peripheral blood, collected 44 weeks after starting pembrolizumab. These TCRs come from an adult with mismatch repair-deficient cancer.

This sequence joins TRBV21-1 and TRBJ2-7; no check of the table's D call, TRBD2, against the DNA was made. TRBV21-1 counts as a pseudogene. CDR3 length: 13 residues. CDR3 protein: CASSKGRVHEQYF. DNA of the CDR3: TGTGCCAGCAGCAAAGGGAGGGTCCACGAGCAGTACTTC.

This clone was picked up one time. The chain is built from TRBV19 and TRBJ1-1, with unresolved D. CDR1 and CDR2 (germline): LNHDA, SQIVND (reference sequence). The CDR3 consists of 14 residues. V was trimmed by 1 base and J by 2 bases, leaving 8 bases between them. The CDR3 DNA reads TGTGCCAGTAGTATAGGTAGTTCTAACACTGAAGCTTTCTTT. Protein product: CASSIGSSNTEAFF.

This chain uses TRBV14 with TRBJ2-7; unclear D gene. The CDR3 sequence is 12 residues long. Germline V CDR1 and CDR2: SGHDN, FVKESK. The V gene lost 1 base and the J gene lost 4 bases, with 5 bases spanning the gap. Here the CDR3 reads CASSQAGYEQYF. CDR3 DNA sequence: TGTGCCAGCAGCCAAGCCGGGTACGAGCAGTACTTC.

The chain couples TRBV15 to TRBJ1-1; TRBD1 agrees at 9 bases. CDR3 length: 16 amino acids. With 5 bases clipped from V and 2 bases from J, the junction kept 9 bases outside the gene matches. Germline V gene data show CDR1 as LNHNV and CDR2 as YYDKDF (reference sequence). DNA of the CDR3: TGTGCCACCAGCGGACACGACAGGGGGATTAACACTGAAGCTTTCTTT. Protein sequence: CATSGHDRGINTEAFF.

The chain is built from TRBV28 and TRBJ1-2, with 12 bases identical to TRBD1. After removal of 7 bases from V and 4 bases from J, the junction contained 13 bases not matched to a gene. Per germline, CDR1 MDHEN and CDR2 SYDVKM. This CDR3 contains 17 residues. The CDR3 here is CASTRSGQGARVYGYTF. The CDR3 DNA is TGTGCCAGCACCCGTTCGGGACAGGGGGCGCGGGTCTATGGCTACACCTTC.

The rearrangement links TRBV10-3 to TRBJ2-7; TRBD2 matches 8 bases. Germline V CDR1 and CDR2: ENHRY, SYGVKD. Unmatched junction bases numbered 7, after V lost 0 bases and J lost 3 bases. CDR3 length: 16 residues. The CDR3 protein is CAISESGTSGIYEQYF. DNA of the CDR3: TGTGCCATCAGTGAGTCGGGGACTAGTGGAATCTACGAGCAGTACTTC.

This chain connects TRBV6-1 to TRBJ2-7; perhaps TRBD1 as D (6 bases). V lost 6 bases to trimming and J lost 4 bases, with 19 bases between them. Germline V gene data show CDR1 as MNHNS and CDR2 as SASEGT. The CDR3 contains 15 residues. The CDR3 sequence: CASSAQGQGYYEQYF. The CDR3 DNA sequence: TGTGCCAGCAGCGCCCAGGGGCAGGGGTATTACGAGCAGTACTTC.

The chain joins TRBV9 to TRBJ2-1; D might be TRBD2 (6 bases). Trimming cost V 4 bases and J 5 bases, with 13 bases left between them. This CDR3 has 14 amino acids. Germline V CDR1 and CDR2: SGDLS, YYNGEE. CDR3 in amino acids: CASSPTSTNNEQFF. The CDR3 DNA follows: TGTGCCAGCAGCCCTACTAGCACGAACAATGAGCAGTTCTTC.

The rearrangement links TRBV19 to TRBJ2-7; tentative D call: TRBD2 (6 bases). Germline V CDR1 and CDR2: LNHDA, SQIVND (reference sequence). The CDR3 spans 15 residues. V lost 6 bases and J lost 5, with 20 bases in between. CDR3 coding DNA: TGTGCCAGTAGCTCCTTAATCGGGAGTAGCCACGAGCAGTACTTC. This translates into CASSSLIGSSHEQYF. The full variable domain, rest sourced from reference TRBV19 and TRBJ2-7, is DGGITQSPKYLFRKEGQNVTLSCEQNLNHDAMYWYRQDPGQGLRLIYYSQIVNDFQKGDIAEGYSVSREKKESFPLTVTSAQKNPTAFYLCASSSLIGSSHEQYFGPGTRLTVT.

The J gene is TRBJ2-7, the V gene TRBV7-8; 14 positions agree with TRBD2. Germline V lookup: CDR1 SGHVS, CDR2 FQNEAQ. J gave up 7 bases and V 5 bases, and 13 bases lay outside the gene matches. CDR3 length equals 17 residues. The CDR3 DNA is TGTGCCAGCAGCCACCCCTTGGGGACTAGCGGGAGCGGGGAGCAGTACTTC. Protein: CASSHPLGTSGSGEQYF. The variable domain in full, with the rest retrieved from reference TRBV7-8 and TRBJ2-7, is GAGVSQSPRYKVAKRGQDVALRCDPISGHVSLFWYQQALGQGPEFLTYFQNEAQLDKSGLPSDRFFAERPEGSVSTLKIQRTQQEDSAVYLCASSHPLGTSGSGEQYFGPGTRLTVT.

The chain combines TRBV19 with TRBJ2-7, with D unresolved. The CDR3 has 15 residues. Deletions cut 6 bases from V and 0 bases from J, with 15 bases between. Germline V gene lookup returns CDR1 LNHDA and CDR2 SQIVND (reference sequence). The CDR3 DNA reads TGTGCCAGTAGCCTCGGAACCCCCTTCTCCTACGAGCAGTACTTC. Its translation is CASSLGTPFSYEQYF. Full variable domain (outside the CDR3, taken from reference TRBV19 and TRBJ2-7): DGGITQSPKYLFRKEGQNVTLSCEQNLNHDAMYWYRQDPGQGLRLIYYSQIVNDFQKGDIAEGYSVSREKKESFPLTVTSAQKNPTAFYLCASSLGTPFSYEQYFGPGTRLTVT.

This rearrangement joins TRBV5-4 to TRBJ2-3, with 8 bases that match TRBD1. V was clipped by 4 bases and J by 1 base; unmatched bases: 5. The CDR3 runs to 15 residues. Germline lookup yields CDR1 SGHNT and CDR2 YYREEE (reference sequence). The CDR3 bases are TGTGCCAGCAGCGACGGACAGGGTGGCACAGATACGCAGTATTTT. Amino acid sequence: CASSDGQGGTDTQYF.

This chain joins TRBV5-1 and TRBJ2-4; maybe TRBD1 (7 bases). The CDR3 totals 12 residues. The V end was cut by 4 bases, the J end by 13 bases, with 15 bases between. Per germline, CDR1 SGHRS and CDR2 YFSETQ. The chain's CDR3 is CASSRLQGRQYF. The CDR3, as DNA: TGCGCCAGCAGCCGACTACAGGGGAGGCAGTACTTC. Variable domain in full (rest from reference TRBV5-1 and TRBJ2-4): KAGVTQTPRYLIKTRGQQVTLSCSPISGHRSVSWYQQTPGQGLQFLFEYFSETQRNKGNFPGRFSGRQFSNSRSEMNVSTLELGDSALYLCASSRLQGRQYFGAGTRLSVL.

The V gene is TRBV5-6, the J gene TRBJ2-3; no firm D call. Trimming stripped 0 bases from V and 5 bases from J, with 7 bases between. This CDR3 comprises 13 residues. CDR1 is SGHDT, CDR2 YYEEEE, per germline. The CDR3: CASSLDVEDTQYF. Written as DNA, the CDR3 is TGTGCCAGCAGCTTGGACGTGGAAGATACGCAGTATTTT.

This clone was detected a few times. The chain couples TRBV2 to TRBJ1-1, with a possible D match to TRBD1 (5 bases). The CDR3 runs 15 residues. V lost 3 bases and J 0 bases, leaving 11 bases between the germline ends. Germline V lookup: CDR1 SNHLY, CDR2 FYNNEI. CDR3: CASSDPGMVNTEAFF. CDR3 DNA: TGTGCCAGCAGTGACCCAGGGATGGTGAACACTGAAGCTTTCTTT.

This clone turned up a few times. The rearrangement uses TRBV27 and TRBJ2-7; 8 bases align to TRBD2. V was pared by 10 bases and J by 5 bases, with 10 bases of the junction left unmatched. The CDR3 is 13 amino acids. The V gene's germline CDR1 is MNHEY and CDR2 SMNVEV (reference sequence). In DNA, the CDR3 is TGTGCCACCAGAAGCGGGAGCGTCAACGAGCAGTACTTC. This encodes CATRSGSVNEQYF.

Here the CDR3 DNA reads TGCGCCAGCAGCTTGGTGAGGAGGGAAGAGACCCAGTACTTC. This gives the protein CASSLVRREETQYF. The chain has TRBV5-1 and TRBJ2-5, with TRBD2 as a possible D gene (6 bases). Germline CDR1 SGHRS, CDR2 YFSETQ. The V and J ends lost 0 bases and 3 bases respectively, with 9 bases between them. The length of the CDR3 is 14 residues.

This chain uses TRBV13 with TRBJ2-7; 7 bases are shared with TRBD1. The CDR3 has 13 amino acids. Germline loops: CDR1 PRHDT, CDR2 FYEKMQ (reference sequence). Losses at the gene ends were 9 bases for V and 2 bases for J; bases not matched to a gene: 7. As DNA, the CDR3 is TGTGCCAGTTCCGGGACAGAGGCCTACGAGCAGTACTTC. Translating it yields CASSGTEAYEQYF.